One T cell receptor (beta chain) is described in this entry. The sample belongs to a study of blood T cell repertoires in COVID-19. The overall study: The United States, Italy and Spain provided the acute and convalescent COVID-19 samples. In each case, the material was cDNA or gDNA derived from T cells, B-cell-depleted T cells, or PBMCs.

The CDR3 is made up of 12 amino acids. V dropped 1 base and J dropped 11 bases, with 10 bases sitting between them. The germline V gene has CDR1 SGHNT and CDR2 YENEEA. Per the study methods: Amplifying reference gene primers gave estimates of nucleated cell counts. The method was immunoSEQ multiplex PCR; TCRdb's version includes in-frame clones alone and lacks a portion of them. The DNA gave D and trimming, while V, J and clone size come from that table. Of roughly 160,000 clones detected, 85% to 90% appear once; the ten largest clones hold approximately 2.1%. Source material: peripheral blood. The chain combines TRBV11-3 with TRBJ2-3; D might be TRBD1 (6 bases). This TCR was sampled from a man in his fifties or sixties who had recovered from COVID-19. The CDR3 nucleotides read TGTGCCAGCAGCTTAGGGGGGCAGGGGCAGTATTTT. This encodes CASSLGGQGQYF.